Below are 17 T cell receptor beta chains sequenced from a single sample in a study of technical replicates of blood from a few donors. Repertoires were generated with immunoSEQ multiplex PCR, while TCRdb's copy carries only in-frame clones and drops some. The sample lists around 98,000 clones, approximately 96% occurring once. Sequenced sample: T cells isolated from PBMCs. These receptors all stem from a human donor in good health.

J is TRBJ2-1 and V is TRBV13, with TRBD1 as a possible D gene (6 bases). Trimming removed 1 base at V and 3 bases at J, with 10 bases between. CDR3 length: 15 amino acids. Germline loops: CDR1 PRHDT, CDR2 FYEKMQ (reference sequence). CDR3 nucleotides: TGTGCCAGCAGCTTAGCTGGGGGCGTCTACAATGAGCAGTTCTTC. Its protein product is CASSLAGGVYNEQFF. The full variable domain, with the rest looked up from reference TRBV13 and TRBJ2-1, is AAGVIQSPRHLIKEKRETATLKCYPIPRHDTVYWYQQGPGQDPQFLISFYEKMQSDKGSIPDRFSAQQFSDYHSELNMSSLELGDSALYFCASSLAGGVYNEQFFGPGTRLTVL.

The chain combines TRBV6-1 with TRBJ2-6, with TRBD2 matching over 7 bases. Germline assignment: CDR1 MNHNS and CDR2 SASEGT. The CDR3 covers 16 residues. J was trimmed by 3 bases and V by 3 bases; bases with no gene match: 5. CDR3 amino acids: CASSERTGGGANVLTF. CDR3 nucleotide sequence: TGTGCCAGCAGTGAGCGTACGGGAGGTGGGGCCAACGTCCTGACTTTC.

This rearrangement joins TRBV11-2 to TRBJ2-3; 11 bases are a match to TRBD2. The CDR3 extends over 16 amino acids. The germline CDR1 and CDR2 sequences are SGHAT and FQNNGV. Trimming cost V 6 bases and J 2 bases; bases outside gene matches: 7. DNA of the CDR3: TGTGCCAGCAGGAGACCGGGACTAGCGGTCACAGATACGCAGTATTTT. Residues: CASRRPGLAVTDTQYF.

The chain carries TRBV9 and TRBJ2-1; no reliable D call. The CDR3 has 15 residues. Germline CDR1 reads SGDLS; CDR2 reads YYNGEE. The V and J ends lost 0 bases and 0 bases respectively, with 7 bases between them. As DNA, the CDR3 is TGTGCCAGCAGCGTAGTAGATTCCTCCTACAATGAGCAGTTCTTC. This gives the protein CASSVVDSSYNEQFF.

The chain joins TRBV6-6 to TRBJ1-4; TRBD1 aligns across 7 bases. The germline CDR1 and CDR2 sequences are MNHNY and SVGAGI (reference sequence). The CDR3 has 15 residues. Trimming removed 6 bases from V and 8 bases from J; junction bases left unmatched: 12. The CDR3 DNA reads TGTGCCAGCAGCACTACAGGGGAGTTGGGGGAAAAACTGTTTTTT. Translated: CASSTTGELGEKLFF.

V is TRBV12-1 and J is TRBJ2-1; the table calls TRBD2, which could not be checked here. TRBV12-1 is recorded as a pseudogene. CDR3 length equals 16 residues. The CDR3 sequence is CASSSRTSGPYNEQFF. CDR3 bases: TGTGCCAGCAGCTCCCGGACTAGCGGACCCTACAATGAGCAGTTCTTC.

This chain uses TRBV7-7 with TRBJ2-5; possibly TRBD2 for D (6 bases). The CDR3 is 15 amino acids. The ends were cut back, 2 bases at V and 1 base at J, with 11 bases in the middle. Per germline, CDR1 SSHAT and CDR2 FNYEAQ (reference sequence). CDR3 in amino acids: CASSLRRDLQETQYF. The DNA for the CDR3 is TGTGCCAGCAGCTTAAGGCGGGACCTCCAAGAGACCCAGTACTTC.

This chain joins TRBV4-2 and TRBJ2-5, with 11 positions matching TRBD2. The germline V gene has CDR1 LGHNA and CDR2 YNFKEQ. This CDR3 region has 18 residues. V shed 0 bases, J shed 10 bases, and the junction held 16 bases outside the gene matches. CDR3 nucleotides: TGTGCCAGCAGCCAAGAGGAGGGACTAGCGGAACTACAACCGGACCAGTACTTC. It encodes CASSQEEGLAELQPDQYF.

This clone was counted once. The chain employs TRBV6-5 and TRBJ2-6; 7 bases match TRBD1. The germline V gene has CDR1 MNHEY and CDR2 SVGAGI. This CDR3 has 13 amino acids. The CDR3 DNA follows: TGTGCAACTCAGGGGGCTGGGGCCAACGTCCTGACTTTC. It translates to CATQGAGANVLTF.

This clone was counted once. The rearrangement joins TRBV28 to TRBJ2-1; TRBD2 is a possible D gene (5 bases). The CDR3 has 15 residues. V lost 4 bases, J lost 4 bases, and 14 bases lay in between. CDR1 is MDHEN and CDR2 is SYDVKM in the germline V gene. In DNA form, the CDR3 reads TGTGCCAGCAGTTCCCCCGCGGGCGGATACAATGAGCAGTTCTTC. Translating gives CASSSPAGGYNEQFF.

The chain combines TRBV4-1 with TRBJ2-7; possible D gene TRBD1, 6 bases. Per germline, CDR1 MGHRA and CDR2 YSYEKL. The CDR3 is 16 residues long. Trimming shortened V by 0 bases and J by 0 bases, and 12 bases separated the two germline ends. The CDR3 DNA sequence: TGCGCCAGCAGCCAAGATTGGGACATTGACTCCTACGAGCAGTACTTC. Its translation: CASSQDWDIDSYEQYF.

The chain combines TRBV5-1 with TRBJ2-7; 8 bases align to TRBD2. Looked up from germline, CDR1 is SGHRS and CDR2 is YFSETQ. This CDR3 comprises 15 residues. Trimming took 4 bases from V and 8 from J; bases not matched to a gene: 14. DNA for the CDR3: TGCGCCAGCAGCCCCCCGGGAGGGCCGCCAACTCAGCAGTACTTC. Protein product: CASSPPGGPPTQQYF.

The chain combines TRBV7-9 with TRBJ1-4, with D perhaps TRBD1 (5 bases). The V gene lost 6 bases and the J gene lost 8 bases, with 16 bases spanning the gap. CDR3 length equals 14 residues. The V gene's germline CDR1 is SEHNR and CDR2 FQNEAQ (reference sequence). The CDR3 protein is CASSSGTVIEKLFF. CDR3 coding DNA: TGTGCCAGCAGTTCCGGGACTGTGATAGAAAAACTGTTTTTT.

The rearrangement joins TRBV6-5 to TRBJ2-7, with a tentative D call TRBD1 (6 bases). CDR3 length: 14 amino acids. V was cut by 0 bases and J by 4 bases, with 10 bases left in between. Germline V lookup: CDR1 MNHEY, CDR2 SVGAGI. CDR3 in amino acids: CASSYSHQGYEQYF. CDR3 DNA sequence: TGTGCCAGCAGTTACTCCCACCAGGGGTACGAGCAGTACTTC.

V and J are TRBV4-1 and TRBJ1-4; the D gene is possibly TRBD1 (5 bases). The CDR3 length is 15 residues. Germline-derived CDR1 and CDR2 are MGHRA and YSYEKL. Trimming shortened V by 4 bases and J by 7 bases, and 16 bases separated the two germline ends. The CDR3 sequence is CASSPVTAGGEKLFF. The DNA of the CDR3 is TGCGCCAGCAGCCCGGTCACGGCGGGGGGTGAAAAACTGTTTTTT.

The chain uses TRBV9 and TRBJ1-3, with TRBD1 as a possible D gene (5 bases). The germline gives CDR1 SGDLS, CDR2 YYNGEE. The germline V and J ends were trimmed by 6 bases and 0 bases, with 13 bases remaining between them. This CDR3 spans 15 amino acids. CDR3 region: CASTIDSSSGNTIYF. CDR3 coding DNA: TGTGCCAGCACAATAGACAGTTCCTCTGGAAACACCATATATTTT.

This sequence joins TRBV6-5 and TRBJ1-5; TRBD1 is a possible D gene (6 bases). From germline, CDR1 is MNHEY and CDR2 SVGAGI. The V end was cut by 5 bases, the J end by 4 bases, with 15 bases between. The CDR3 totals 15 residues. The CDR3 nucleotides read TGTGCCAGCAGTCACGGGACATTGGGGAATCAGCCCCAGCATTTT. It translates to CASSHGTLGNQPQHF.